The 29 T cell receptor beta chains below come from one sample, sequenced in a study of T cells in Graves' hyperthyroidism and ophthalmopathy. From RNA transcripts, TCR beta CDR3 regions were amplified. RT-PCR in the first round (using the HTBI primer set) targeted the TCR CDR3. Via MiXCR, TCRdb re-called the multiplex PCR reads, giving one row per CDR3 protein. In the table there are 600,000 to 900,000 distinct CDR3 sequences, 15% to 20% of which are singletons. Sequencing input: blood. The receptors come from a man between 18 and 29 years old with Graves' hyperthyroidism.

The table lists this clonotype with many counts. The CDR3, as DNA: TGCAGTGCTACACCGGGAACAAAGGCCGGGGAGCTGTTTTTT. Its protein is CSATPGTKAGELFF. The chain links TRBV20-1 to TRBJ2-2; weak D call: TRBD2 (5 bases). This CDR3 region has 14 residues. Germline V gives CDR1 DFQATT, CDR2 SNEGSKA (reference sequence). Trimming took 4 bases from V and 6 from J, leaving 15 bases between them.

This clonotype was picked up a small number of times. The chain couples TRBV12-3 or TRBV12-4 to TRBJ2-3; a weak D match, TRBD2 (6 bases). CDR3 size: 14 residues. Trimming took off 7 bases at V and 4 bases at J, with 15 bases between the two ends. CDR3 amino acids: CASNQGRGSDTQYF. The CDR3, as DNA: TGTGCCAGCAACCAGGGACGGGGGTCAGATACGCAGTATTTT.

This clonotype was observed a few times. The CDR3 DNA reads TGTGCCAGCAGGCCCGGGACTAGAGGCGAGACCCAGTACTTC. This sequence encodes CASRPGTRGETQYF. The chain has TRBV6-1 and TRBJ2-5; 8 bases align to TRBD2. In germline, CDR1 is MNHNS, CDR2 SASEGT. The length of the CDR3 is 14 residues. V was clipped by 6 bases and J by 5 bases; unmatched bases: 8.

This clonotype has a handful of counts. CDR3 sequence: CASSWQFAGEAYEQYF. CDR3 DNA: TGCGCCAGCAGCTGGCAGTTCGCAGGGGAGGCCTACGAGCAGTACTTC. The genes are TRBV5-1 and TRBJ2-7; D assignment may be TRBD1 or TRBD2 (6 bases each). The CDR3 is made up of 16 amino acids. The V end was cut by 3 bases, the J end by 2 bases, with 18 bases between. Germline CDR1 SGHRS, CDR2 YFSETQ.

The rearrangement uses TRBV7-2 and TRBJ2-7; 7 positions agree with TRBD2. V lost 0 bases and J lost 5; bases outside the gene matches: 7. This CDR3 is built from 15 residues. The germline V gene encodes CDR1 SGHTA and CDR2 FQGNSA. This chain's CDR3 is CASSLAGGPGNEQYF. Here the CDR3 DNA reads TGTGCCAGCAGCTTAGCGGGAGGGCCGGGCAACGAGCAGTACTTC.

This chain connects TRBV5-6 to TRBJ2-2; D possibly corresponds to TRBD2 (6 bases). V lost 1 base and J 0 bases, leaving 10 bases between the germline ends. The germline V gene has CDR1 SGHDT and CDR2 YYEEEE. This CDR3 is built from 16 residues. In DNA, the CDR3 is TGTGCCAGCAGCTTGTATCCGGGAGCGAACACCGGGGAGCTGTTTTTT. Translation: CASSLYPGANTGELFF.

The chain employs TRBV20-1 and TRBJ1-4; D is unresolved. The CDR3 has 12 amino acids. V lost 3 bases and J lost 8, with 10 bases in between. Germline V gene sequence: CDR1 DFQATT, CDR2 SNEGSKA (reference sequence). The CDR3 region is CSASHGREKLFF. The CDR3 DNA reads as TGCAGTGCTAGCCACGGGCGGGAAAAACTGTTTTTT.

The chain combines TRBV15 with TRBJ2-1; tentative D call: TRBD1 (5 bases). This CDR3 comprises 15 residues. V gave up 1 base and J gave up 5 bases, with 12 bases separating them. The germline V gene encodes CDR1 LNHNV and CDR2 YYDKDF (reference sequence). CDR3 sequence reads: CATSRGSGRNNEQFF. The CDR3 DNA sequence: TGTGCCACCAGCAGAGGCTCAGGGCGAAACAATGAGCAGTTCTTC.

On this clonotype: With a much larger clone just one base away, this may be a read error. The V and J genes are TRBV13 and TRBJ1-6, with D uncertain. Germline-derived CDR1 and CDR2 are PRHDT and FYEKMQ (reference sequence). V lost 5 bases, J lost 4 bases, and 3 bases lay in between. The CDR3 spans 12 residues. CDR3 protein: CASSTYNSPLHF. CDR3 nucleotide sequence: TGTGCCAGCAGCACGTATAATTCACCCCTCCACTTT.

This clonotype was observed at least ten times. This chain connects TRBV3-1 to TRBJ2-5; D unresolved. CDR3 length equals 13 residues. V dropped 2 bases and J dropped 5 bases, with 9 bases sitting between them. The germline CDR1 and CDR2 sequences are LGHDT and YNNKEL (reference sequence). CDR3 amino acids: CASSQRGRETQYF. The CDR3 nucleotides read TGTGCCAGCAGCCAACGAGGCCGGGAGACCCAGTACTTC.

The chain's CDR3 is CASFRAGGREKLFF. The CDR3 DNA follows: TGTGCCAGCTTTAGGGCAGGGGGCCGGGAAAAACTGTTTTTT. V and J are TRBV28 and TRBJ1-4; TRBD1 matches at 8 bases. V shed 8 bases and J 8 bases; nucleotides not matched to a gene: 10. The CDR3 covers 14 residues. Germline V gene data show CDR1 as MDHEN and CDR2 as SYDVKM. Based on the CDR3 plus reference TRBV28 and TRBJ1-4, the full variable domain is DVKVTQSSRYLVKRTGEKVFLECVQDMDHENMFWYRQDPGLGLRLIYFSYDVKMKEKGDIPEGYSVSREKKERFSLILESASTNQTSMYLCASFRAGGREKLFFGSGTQLSVL.

There are many counts of this clonotype. The rearrangement links TRBV7-9 to TRBJ2-7; no definite D call. Germline CDR1 is SEHNR and CDR2 is FQNEAQ (reference sequence). This CDR3 has 14 residues. V dropped 4 bases and J dropped 2 bases, with 12 bases sitting between them. CDR3 coding DNA: TGTGCCAGCAGCTCAGGATCTCCTCCCTACGAGCAGTACTTC. This sequence encodes CASSSGSPPYEQYF.

This sequence joins TRBV15 and TRBJ2-1; TRBD2 matches 10 bases. The CDR3 consists of 15 residues. After removal of 0 bases from V and 5 bases from J, the junction contained 1 base not matched to a gene. Germline loops: CDR1 LNHNV, CDR2 YYDKDF (reference sequence). CDR3 nucleotide sequence: TGTGCCACCAGCAGAGATCTAGCGGGGGACAATGAGCAGTTCTTC. This translates into CATSRDLAGDNEQFF.

The chain employs TRBV7-9 and TRBJ2-3; 9 bases agree with TRBD1. The germline CDR1 and CDR2 sequences are SEHNR and FQNEAQ (reference sequence). The ends lost 5 bases at V and 3 bases at J; junction bases unmatched: 6. This CDR3 is built from 15 residues. CDR3 in amino acids: CASSRTGAGTDTQYF. CDR3 bases: TGTGCCAGCAGCCGGACAGGGGCGGGGACAGATACGCAGTATTTT.

This clonotype was observed at least ten times. The V call is TRBV28, the J call TRBJ2-7; possible D gene TRBD2, 6 bases. This CDR3 has 15 amino acids. Looked up from germline, CDR1 is MDHEN and CDR2 is SYDVKM. The V gene lost 2 bases and the J gene lost 3 bases, with 14 bases spanning the gap. In nucleotides, the CDR3 is TGTGCCAGCAGTTTAGCTTTGGCGGGACGCTACGAGCAGTACTTC. This codes for CASSLALAGRYEQYF.

The rearrangement uses TRBV19 and TRBJ2-4; D is perhaps TRBD2 (7 bases). The CDR3 loop spans 14 amino acids. Trimming stripped 4 bases from V and 7 bases from J, with 14 bases between. Germline V CDR1 and CDR2: LNHDA, SQIVND (reference sequence). In DNA, the CDR3 is TGTGCCAGTAGTAGGGGGGGAAGGGGGAACATTCAGTACTTC. Encoded protein: CASSRGGRGNIQYF.

Concerning this clonotype: The junction departs from the called germline gene at one end, perhaps through a read error. The V and J genes are TRBV6-1 and TRBJ1-2, with D possibly TRBD1 on 6 matching bases. The CDR3 has 15 amino acids. Germline loops: CDR1 MNHNS, CDR2 SASEGT. The CDR3 DNA is TGTGCCAGCAGTGAAGCGATAACAGGGAACTATGACTACACCTTC. Translated: CASSEAITGNYDYTF.

The chain is built from TRBV6-1 and TRBJ1-5; no reliable D call. The CDR3 covers 16 residues. Germline-derived CDR1 and CDR2 are MNHNS and SASEGT. The V gene lost 6 bases and the J gene lost 1 base, with 16 bases spanning the gap. CDR3 nucleotides: TGTGCCAGCAGGGCCTGGACGGGGATAAGCAATCAGCCCCAGCATTTT. This codes for CASRAWTGISNQPQHF.

This clonotype was picked up a small number of times. The V gene is TRBV27, the J gene TRBJ2-1, with 7 bases identical to TRBD2. The germline CDR1 and CDR2 sequences are MNHEY and SMNVEV (reference sequence). The CDR3 runs to 14 residues. V shed 7 bases, J shed 2 bases, and the junction held 5 bases outside the gene matches. The chain's CDR3 is CASTREGTYNEQFF. CDR3 sequence (DNA): TGTGCCAGCACCAGGGAGGGGACCTACAATGAGCAGTTCTTC.

For this clonotype: It may be a read error: a sequence one base away is much more abundant. The chain employs TRBV6-1 and TRBJ2-5; 8 nucleotides align to TRBD2. The CDR3 has 15 residues. Germline lookup yields CDR1 MNHNS and CDR2 SASEGT. J gave up 2 bases and V 6 bases, and 8 bases lay outside the gene matches. The CDR3 DNA sequence: TGTGCCAGCAGAGAATACGGCGGGGGGCAAGAGACCCAGTACTTC. Translation: CASREYGGGQETQYF.

This chain links TRBV5-1 with TRBJ1-2, with D hard to call. The CDR3 loop spans 11 amino acids. Germline values: CDR1 SGHRS, CDR2 YFSETQ. Trimming removed 2 bases from V and 8 bases from J, with 7 bases in between. In DNA form, the CDR3 reads TGCGCCAGCAGCTTCCAATGCGGCTACACCTTC. The encoded protein is CASSFQCGYTF. The full variable domain, completed using reference TRBV5-1 and TRBJ1-2, is KAGVTQTPRYLIKTRGQQVTLSCSPISGHRSVSWYQQTPGQGLQFLFEYFSETQRNKGNFPGRFSGRQFSNSRSEMNVSTLELGDSALYLCASSFQCGYTFGSGTRLTVV.

Details on this clonotype: A much larger clone is a single base away; this may be a read error. The V and J genes are TRBV2 and TRBJ2-2; tentatively, D is TRBD1 (6 bases). With 7 bases removed from V and 3 bases from J, the gap between germline ends came to 12 bases. Looked up from germline, CDR1 is SNHLY and CDR2 is FYNNEI. The CDR3 contains 14 residues. CDR3 residues: CASIQGYDTGELFF. The CDR3 DNA follows: TGTGCCAGCATCCAGGGGTATGACACCGGGGAGCTGTTTTTT. Full variable domain (outside the CDR3, taken from reference TRBV2 and TRBJ2-2): EPEVTQTPSHQVTQMGQEVILRCVPISNHLYFYWYRQILGQKVEFLVSFYNNEISEKSEIFDDQFSVERPDGSNFTLKIRSTKLEDSAMYFCASIQGYDTGELFFGEGSRLTVL.

This clonotype was recorded only once. The CDR3 is CAISESSGIHEQFF. In nucleotides, the CDR3 is TGTGCCATCAGTGAGTCCTCCGGGATCCATGAGCAGTTCTTC. The chain couples TRBV10-3 to TRBJ2-1, with D perhaps TRBD2 (5 bases). The V end lost 0 bases, the J end lost 8 bases, and 11 bases lay between the germline ends. The germline gives CDR1 ENHRY, CDR2 SYGVKD. The CDR3 sequence is 14 residues long.

This chain uses TRBV20-1 with TRBJ2-2, with TRBD1 matching over 8 bases. The germline CDR1 and CDR2 sequences are DFQATT and SNEGSKA (reference sequence). Trimming at V came to 4 bases and at J to 1 base, leaving 8 bases not matched to a gene. CDR3 length: 16 amino acids. The CDR3 protein is CSATNDGTGNTGELFF. As DNA, the CDR3 is TGCAGTGCTACCAATGACGGGACAGGGAACACCGGGGAGCTGTTTTTT.

This clonotype showed up many times. The chain combines TRBV20-1 with TRBJ2-1; D ambiguous. Between the trimmed V and J ends, which lost 3 bases and 8 bases, there was a span of 17 bases. The V gene's germline CDR1 is DFQATT and CDR2 SNEGSKA (reference sequence). The CDR3 consists of 14 residues. CDR3 region: CSARAPRTSDEQFF. The CDR3 nucleotides are TGCAGTGCTAGGGCCCCTCGTACGAGCGATGAGCAGTTCTTC.

With regard to this clonotype: This may be a read error, as it is one base from a much larger clone. This chain connects TRBV2 to TRBJ1-1; D is possibly TRBD1 (6 bases). The CDR3 length is 12 residues. The V end was cut by 11 bases, the J end by 4 bases, with 14 bases between. The germline CDR1 and CDR2 sequences are SNHLY and FYNNEI. In DNA form, the CDR3 reads TGTGCCGGCAATCCACAGGGCACTGAAGCTTTCTTT. It translates to CAGNPQGTEAFF.

This clonotype appeared once. The chain uses TRBV19 and TRBJ1-5; D is possibly TRBD1 (5 bases). The CDR3 spans 12 residues. The V and J ends lost 8 bases and 8 bases respectively, with 13 bases between them. In germline, CDR1 is LNHDA, CDR2 SQIVND (reference sequence). CDR3 sequence (DNA): TGTGCCAGTCTTGGGGGGGGAGAGCCCCAGCATTTT. It encodes CASLGGGEPQHF. The full variable domain, its missing parts supplied by reference TRBV19 and TRBJ1-5, is DGGITQSPKYLFRKEGQNVTLSCEQNLNHDAMYWYRQDPGQGLRLIYYSQIVNDFQKGDIAEGYSVSREKKESFPLTVTSAQKNPTAFYLCASLGGGEPQHFGDGTRLSIL.

The V and J genes are TRBV6-1 and TRBJ2-1; D gene uncertain. The CDR3 runs 12 residues. Germline V CDR1 and CDR2: MNHNS, SASEGT. The ends were cut back, 8 bases at V and 3 bases at J, with 8 bases in the middle. The CDR3 loop is CASEGFYNEQFF. CDR3 nucleotide sequence: TGTGCCAGCGAAGGGTTCTACAATGAGCAGTTCTTC.

The CDR3: CASTLGQRANVLTF. CDR3 bases: TGTGCCAGCACGCTCGGACAGCGGGCCAACGTCCTGACTTTC. This chain joins TRBV28 and TRBJ2-6, with a possible D match to TRBD1 (6 bases). With 7 bases removed from V and 5 bases from J, the gap between germline ends came to 12 bases. The CDR3 is 14 residues long. CDR1 and CDR2 from the germline V gene are MDHEN and SYDVKM. The variable domain in full, with the rest retrieved from reference TRBV28 and TRBJ2-6, is DVKVTQSSRYLVKRTGEKVFLECVQDMDHENMFWYRQDPGLGLRLIYFSYDVKMKEKGDIPEGYSVSREKKERFSLILESASTNQTSMYLCASTLGQRANVLTFGAGSRLTVL.